The 17 T cell receptor beta chains presented below share a single source sample, sequenced in a study of blood T cell repertoires in COVID-19. Produced via immunoSEQ multiplex PCR; TCRdb's table is partial and in-frame only. The sample shows approximately 300,000 clones, about nine tenths of them seen only once. The sample consisted of PBMCs or T cells enriched from blood (not recorded which). These receptors were obtained from a man in his 60s who had recovered from COVID-19.

The chain employs TRBV7-9 and TRBJ2-7; TRBD1 is a possible D gene (6 bases). Deletions cut 1 base from V and 7 bases from J, with 17 bases between. Germline assignment: CDR1 SEHNR and CDR2 FQNEAQ (reference sequence). The CDR3 is 15 residues long. CDR3 amino acids: CASSLDREYSGEQYF. The CDR3 bases are TGTGCCAGCAGCTTAGACAGGGAGTATTCGGGAGAGCAGTACTTC.

The chain is built from TRBV25-1 and TRBJ2-4; a possible D gene is TRBD1 (5 bases). The CDR3 is made up of 13 amino acids. Per germline, CDR1 MGHDK and CDR2 SYGVNS. V lost 1 base, J lost 7 bases, and 8 bases lay in between. For the CDR3, the DNA is TGTGCCAGCAGTGAATCAGGGTGGAACATTCAGTACTTC. This codes for CASSESGWNIQYF.

V is TRBV24-1 and J is TRBJ1-1; 9 nucleotides align to TRBD1. The J segment lost 5 bases and the V segment lost 4 bases, leaving 1 base of the junction unmatched. The CDR3 totals 13 residues. Germline V gene data show CDR1 as KGHDR and CDR2 as SFDVKD. The CDR3 reads CATSEGQGTEAFF. CDR3 sequence (DNA): TGTGCCACCAGTGAAGGACAGGGGACTGAAGCTTTCTTT.

The chain recombines TRBV29-1 with TRBJ2-3, with 8 nucleotides matching TRBD2. CDR1 is SQVTM and CDR2 is ANQGSEA in the germline V gene. The CDR3 is 14 amino acids. Trimming removed 6 bases from V and 0 bases from J; junction bases left unmatched: 5. The CDR3 reads CSVVSGTSTDTQYF. CDR3 nucleotide sequence: TGCAGCGTCGTTAGCGGGACTAGCACAGATACGCAGTATTTT.

Concerning this clone: This CDR3 is also generated by other DNA sequences in the sample. The rearrangement uses TRBV5-1 and TRBJ1-1; 9 bases are a match to TRBD1. This CDR3 spans 16 amino acids. V shed 4 bases, J shed 0 bases, and the junction held 7 bases outside the gene matches. The germline gives CDR1 SGHRS, CDR2 YFSETQ. CDR3 sequence reads: CASSPGQGGMNTEAFF. In DNA, the CDR3 is TGCGCCAGCAGCCCGGGACAGGGTGGGATGAACACTGAAGCTTTCTTT.

The chain employs TRBV18 and TRBJ1-3; possible D gene TRBD1, 6 bases. The ends were cut back, 3 bases at V and 6 bases at J, with 15 bases in the middle. CDR3 length: 15 residues. CDR1 KGHSH and CDR2 LQKENI come from the germline V gene. CDR3 in amino acids: CASSPFSAGENTIYF. The CDR3 DNA reads TGTGCCAGCTCACCCTTTTCCGCAGGGGAAAACACCATATATTTT. Filled out from reference TRBV18 and TRBJ1-3, the complete variable domain reads NAGVMQNPRHLVRRRGQEARLRCSPMKGHSHVYWYRQLPEEGLKFMVYLQKENIIDESGMPKERFSAEFPKEGPSILRIQQVVRGDSAAYFCASSPFSAGENTIYFGEGSWLTVV.

The chain links TRBV28 to TRBJ2-2; D is perhaps TRBD2 (6 bases). The germline V and J ends were trimmed by 8 bases and 4 bases, with 14 bases remaining between them. CDR1 and CDR2 (germline): MDHEN, SYDVKM. The CDR3 contains 14 residues. DNA of the CDR3: TGTGCCAGCCGCCCCGGCGGGATCACCGGGGAGCTGTTTTTT. Translation gives CASRPGGITGELFF.

The V and J genes are TRBV19 and TRBJ1-4; 8 nucleotides agree with TRBD1. Germline-derived CDR1 and CDR2 are LNHDA and SQIVND (reference sequence). The CDR3 totals 16 residues. Losses at the gene ends were 10 bases for V and 3 bases for J; bases not matched to a gene: 13. The CDR3 nucleotides read TGTGCCACCAAATCGGACAGGGACGTACCTAATGAAAAACTGTTTTTT. Encoded protein: CATKSDRDVPNEKLFF.

The chain joins TRBV7-2 to TRBJ1-1; D is unresolved. Germline loops: CDR1 SGHTA, CDR2 FQGNSA. With 1 base removed from V and 1 base from J, the gap between germline ends came to 13 bases. CDR3 length: 16 amino acids. The CDR3 protein is CASSLDDGFRNTEAFF. CDR3 DNA: TGTGCCAGCAGCTTAGATGACGGGTTTCGGAACACTGAAGCTTTCTTT.

The genes are TRBV15 and TRBJ1-2; D gene uncertain. Germline CDR1 is LNHNV and CDR2 is YYDKDF (reference sequence). Trimming left V 0 bases short and J 4 bases short, with 12 bases between. CDR3 length: 15 amino acids. CDR3 in amino acids: CATSRETSTVYGYTF. The CDR3 DNA follows: TGTGCCACCAGCAGAGAAACTTCAACCGTCTATGGCTACACCTTC.

A remark on this clone: The same CDR3 can be traced to other DNA sequences in this sample. This rearrangement joins TRBV6-5 to TRBJ1-5; D is perhaps TRBD1 (5 bases). Trimming removed 8 bases from V and 2 bases from J, with 13 bases in between. This CDR3 is 14 amino acids long. Per the germline V gene, CDR1 is MNHEY and CDR2 is SVGAGI. CDR3 bases: TGTGCCAGCCGTCCCCCGGGGGGCAATCAGCCCCAGCATTTT. Protein sequence: CASRPPGGNQPQHF.

The V and J genes are TRBV13 and TRBJ2-7, with D perhaps matching TRBD1 (6 bases). CDR3 length: 14 residues. Trimming removed 4 bases from V and 5 bases from J, with 15 bases in between. CDR1 and CDR2 from the germline V gene are PRHDT and FYEKMQ (reference sequence). CDR3 sequence reads: CASSSQRQAHEQYF. The CDR3 nucleotides read TGTGCCAGCAGCTCACAAAGACAGGCACACGAGCAGTACTTC.

For the CDR3, the DNA is TGCAGCGCGGATCAGGGGGGTTACGAGCAGTACTTC. It encodes CSADQGGYEQYF. J is TRBJ2-7 and V is TRBV29-1; possible D gene TRBD1, 7 bases. There are 12 residues in the CDR3. V was pared by 7 bases and J by 4 bases, with 14 bases between. Germline loops: CDR1 SQVTM, CDR2 ANQGSEA.

The chain carries TRBV6-1 and TRBJ1-1, with D tentatively TRBD1 (5 bases). Deletions cut 2 bases from V and 7 bases from J, with 14 bases between. Looked up from germline, CDR1 is MNHNS and CDR2 is SASEGT. This CDR3 contains 14 residues. The CDR3 protein is CASSERQWTSEAFF. The CDR3 bases are TGTGCCAGCAGTGAACGACAGTGGACGAGTGAAGCTTTCTTT.

This clone was detected once. The chain links TRBV2 to TRBJ2-1; D unclear. This CDR3 is 12 amino acids long. Germline V lookup: CDR1 SNHLY, CDR2 FYNNEI. Trimming shortened V by 6 bases and J by 10 bases, and 13 bases separated the two germline ends. This CDR3 reads CASSLNTDEQFF. Written as DNA, the CDR3 is TGTGCCAGCAGCTTGAACACAGACGAGCAGTTCTTC. Looking up the rest from reference TRBV2 and TRBJ2-1 gives the full variable domain: EPEVTQTPSHQVTQMGQEVILRCVPISNHLYFYWYRQILGQKVEFLVSFYNNEISEKSEIFDDQFSVERPDGSNFTLKIRSTKLEDSAMYFCASSLNTDEQFFGPGTRLTVL.

The chain employs TRBV12-3 or TRBV12-4 and TRBJ1-2; no clear D. CDR3 length: 13 amino acids. The V end lost 7 bases, the J end lost 6 bases, and 15 bases lay between the germline ends. CDR3 in amino acids: CASKRGLLDGYTF. CDR3 in DNA: TGTGCCAGCAAGAGAGGTCTTCTGGATGGCTACACCTTC.

This sequence joins TRBV7-9 and TRBJ2-3; maybe TRBD2 (6 bases). Germline V gene data show CDR1 as SEHNR and CDR2 as FQNEAQ (reference sequence). Trimming shortened V by 5 bases and J by 3 bases, and 18 bases separated the two germline ends. The CDR3 runs to 16 residues. The CDR3 coding sequence is TGTGCCAGCAGCCGGGGACTGCCTAGGATAACAGATACGCAGTATTTT. Translating it yields CASSRGLPRITDTQYF. The entire variable domain, with the rest obtained from reference TRBV7-9 and TRBJ2-3, is as follows: DTGVSQNPRHKITKRGQNVTFRCDPISEHNRLYWYRQTLGQGPEFLTYFQNEAQLEKSRLLSDRFSAERPKGSFSTLEIQRTEQGDSAMYLCASSRGLPRITDTQYFGPGTRLTVL.